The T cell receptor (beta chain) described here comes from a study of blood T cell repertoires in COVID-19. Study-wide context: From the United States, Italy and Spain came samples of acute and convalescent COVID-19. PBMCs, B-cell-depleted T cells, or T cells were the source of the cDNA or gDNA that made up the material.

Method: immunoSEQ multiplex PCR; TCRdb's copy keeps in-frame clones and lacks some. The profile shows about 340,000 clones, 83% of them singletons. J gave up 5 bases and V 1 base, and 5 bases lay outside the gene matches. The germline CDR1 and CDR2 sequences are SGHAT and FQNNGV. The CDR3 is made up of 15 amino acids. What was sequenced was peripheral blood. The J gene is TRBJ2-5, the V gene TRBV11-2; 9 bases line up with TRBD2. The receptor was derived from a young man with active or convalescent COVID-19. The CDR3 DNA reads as TGTGCCAGCAGCTTAGGGACTAGCGAGGGCGAGACCCAGTACTTC. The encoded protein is CASSLGTSEGETQYF.